These 10 T cell receptor beta chains were sequenced from one sample in a study of early T cells in non-severe SARS-CoV-2 infection. MiXCR, run by TCRdb on the 5' RACE reads, gives a single entry per CDR3 protein. The sample has about 76,000 distinct CDR3 sequences, 15% to 17% seen once. The source material was whole blood. The receptors stem from an adult who was a healthcare worker with PCR-confirmed SARS-CoV-2 infection or an uninfected control (not recorded which).

This clonotype was counted a few times. The chain carries TRBV12-3 or TRBV12-4 and TRBJ1-1; a weak D match, TRBD1 (5 bases). The CDR3 loop spans 15 amino acids. V was pared by 6 bases and J by 4 bases, with 18 bases between. The CDR3 protein is CASRLGRGASTEAFF. CDR3 bases: TGTGCCAGCAGACTGGGAAGAGGGGCGTCCACTGAAGCTTTCTTT.

This clonotype was seen a handful of times. The chain combines TRBV18 with TRBJ1-2; the match to TRBD1 covers 7 bases. With 3 bases clipped from V and 5 bases from J, the junction kept 9 bases outside the gene matches. The CDR3 is made up of 15 amino acids. Germline V gene lookup returns CDR1 KGHSH and CDR2 LQKENI. This chain's CDR3 is CASSPTQGKVYGYTF. The CDR3 nucleotides read TGTGCCAGCTCACCGACACAGGGGAAGGTTTATGGCTACACCTTC.

This clonotype was seen at least ten times. V gene TRBV2 combines with J gene TRBJ2-1; 12 bases fit TRBD2. The germline V gene has CDR1 SNHLY and CDR2 FYNNEI. The CDR3 covers 15 residues. With V trimmed by 8 bases and J by 7 bases, 9 bases remained unmatched. The DNA of the CDR3 is TGTGCCAGCGCCCGCGGGACTAGCGGGCTTAATGAGCAGTTCTTC. Translation: CASARGTSGLNEQFF.

This clonotype was counted a few times. This chain links TRBV28 with TRBJ2-5, with a tentative D call TRBD2 (5 bases). Germline V gene data show CDR1 as MDHEN and CDR2 as SYDVKM. The CDR3 contains 11 residues. The CDR3 loop reads CASGIIETQYF. DNA of the CDR3: TGTGCAAGCGGAATTATCGAGACCCAGTACTTC. Supplemented by reference TRBV28 and TRBJ2-5, the full variable domain reads DVKVTQSSRYLVKRTGEKVFLECVQDMDHENMFWYRQDPGLGLRLIYFSYDVKMKEKGDIPEGYSVSREKKERFSLILESASTNQTSMYLCASGIIETQYFGPGTRLLVL.

In DNA, the CDR3 is TGTGCCAGTAGTATAACAGGGTCCTACGAGCAGTACTTC. Translating it yields CASSITGSYEQYF. The chain carries TRBV19 and TRBJ2-7; D possibly corresponds to TRBD1 (6 bases). The germline CDR1 and CDR2 sequences are LNHDA and SQIVND (reference sequence). The CDR3 consists of 13 residues. Trimming pared 2 bases from V and 1 base from J, leaving 6 bases between.

The rearrangement links TRBV10-3 to TRBJ1-2; D is ambiguous. CDR1 and CDR2 (germline): ENHRY, SYGVKD. Trimming stripped 5 bases from V and 8 bases from J, with 15 bases between. There are 13 residues in the CDR3. Here the CDR3 reads CAISKDRQEGYTF. CDR3 nucleotides: TGTGCCATCAGTAAGGACCGCCAGGAGGGCTACACCTTC.

This clonotype showed up many times. The rearrangement links TRBV5-1 to TRBJ2-2; D is undetermined. The CDR3 extends over 15 amino acids. Per germline, CDR1 SGHRS and CDR2 YFSETQ. V was pared by 2 bases and J by 2 bases, with 10 bases between. Written as DNA, the CDR3 is TGCGCCAGCAGCTTAATAGACGGTAACACCGGGGAGCTGTTTTTT. This translates into CASSLIDGNTGELFF.

This clonotype has a handful of counts. The chain couples TRBV27 to TRBJ2-5, with TRBD1 identical over 8 bases. CDR1 and CDR2 from the germline V gene are MNHEY and SMNVEV (reference sequence). After removal of 8 bases from V and 2 bases from J, the junction contained 13 bases not matched to a gene. CDR3 length: 16 residues. The CDR3 nucleotides read TGTGCCAGCCGTACCCTTTACAGGGGGAGGCAAGAGACCCAGTACTTC. Translated, it gives CASRTLYRGRQETQYF.

This chain joins TRBV5-8 and TRBJ2-1; TRBD1 might be the D (5 bases). This CDR3 is built from 15 residues. The ends were cut back, 1 base at V and 0 bases at J, with 8 bases in the middle. Germline V lookup: CDR1 SGHTS, CDR2 YDEGEE. CDR3 sequence reads: CASSLQGRSYNEQFF. The CDR3, as DNA: TGTGCCAGCAGCTTGCAGGGTCGCTCCTACAATGAGCAGTTCTTC.

The V gene is TRBV6-5, the J gene TRBJ1-5; D gene unclear. The length of the CDR3 is 15 residues. V was pared by 11 bases and J by 2 bases, with 19 bases between. The germline CDR1 and CDR2 sequences are MNHEY and SVGAGI. The chain's CDR3 is CASARSERGNQPQHF. The CDR3 DNA sequence: TGTGCCTCAGCAAGGTCTGAAAGGGGCAATCAGCCCCAGCATTTT.